One and the same sample provided the 4 T cell receptor beta chains below, sequenced in a study of CD8+CD57+ T cells in acquired aplastic anemia. Genomic DNA, serving as template, underwent TCR beta VDJ and CDR3 profiling. TCRdb re-analysed the reads in MiXCR, keeping a single row per CDR3 protein. Here the sample spans roughly 240,000 distinct CDR3 sequences, around 46% being singletons. Patients sequenced had flow cytometry evidence of CD8+CD57+ cell expansion. The source material was sorted CD4+, CD8+, or CD8+CD57+ T cells (not recorded which) from PBMCs. These receptors were taken from a human donor with aplastic anemia.

This clonotype showed up many times. An end of the junction does not agree with germline; a read error may underlie this. V usage is TRBV20-1 and J usage is TRBJ1-3, with D perhaps TRBD1 (6 bases). This CDR3 has 12 amino acids. Germline loops: CDR1 DFQATT, CDR2 SNEGSKA (reference sequence). The CDR3 bases are TGCAGTGCGCAGGGGTACGGAAACACCATGTATTTT. Its protein is CSAQGYGNTMYF.

This chain uses TRBV7-2 with TRBJ2-7, with TRBD1 identical over 8 bases. Trimming cost V 5 bases and J 0 bases; bases outside gene matches: 9. In germline, CDR1 is SGHTA, CDR2 FQGNSA. The CDR3 sequence is 16 residues long. CDR3 DNA: TGTGCCAGCAGCCGAGGACAGGGCCTTAGCTCCTACGAGCAGTACTTC. This sequence encodes CASSRGQGLSSYEQYF.

This chain links TRBV7-2 with TRBJ1-2; D is uncertain. The CDR3 totals 16 residues. Germline CDR1 reads SGHTA; CDR2 reads FQGNSA. With 7 bases removed from V and 3 bases from J, the gap between germline ends came to 21 bases. The CDR3 is CASTLTPDGRDYGYTF. CDR3 nucleotides: TGTGCCAGCACCCTTACCCCCGACGGTAGAGACTATGGCTACACCTTC.

The chain has TRBV6-6 and TRBJ1-6; TRBD1 matches 8 bases. From germline, CDR1 is MNHNY and CDR2 SVGAGI (reference sequence). The junction had 18 bases not matched to a gene; V was cut back by 6 bases and J by 17 bases. This CDR3 has 15 amino acids. The CDR3 reads CASSSDSTKGQVFHF. The CDR3 region has the DNA TGTGCCAGCAGCTCCGATTCCACAAAGGGACAGGTTTTCCACTTT.